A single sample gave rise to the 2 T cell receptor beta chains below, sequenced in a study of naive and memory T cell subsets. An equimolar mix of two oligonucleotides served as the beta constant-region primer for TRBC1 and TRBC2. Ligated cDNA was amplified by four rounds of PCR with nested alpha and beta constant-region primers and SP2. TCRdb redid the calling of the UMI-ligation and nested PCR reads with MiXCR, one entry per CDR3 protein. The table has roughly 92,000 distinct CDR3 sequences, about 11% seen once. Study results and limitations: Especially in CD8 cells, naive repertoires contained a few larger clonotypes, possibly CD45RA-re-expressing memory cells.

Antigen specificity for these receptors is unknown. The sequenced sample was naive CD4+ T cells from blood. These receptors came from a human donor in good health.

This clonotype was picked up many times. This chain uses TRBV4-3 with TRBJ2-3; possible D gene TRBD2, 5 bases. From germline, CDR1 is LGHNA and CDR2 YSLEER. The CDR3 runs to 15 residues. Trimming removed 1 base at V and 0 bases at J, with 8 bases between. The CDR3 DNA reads TGCGCCAGCAGCCAAGTGCGGACTAGCACAGATACGCAGTATTTT. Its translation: CASSQVRTSTDTQYF.

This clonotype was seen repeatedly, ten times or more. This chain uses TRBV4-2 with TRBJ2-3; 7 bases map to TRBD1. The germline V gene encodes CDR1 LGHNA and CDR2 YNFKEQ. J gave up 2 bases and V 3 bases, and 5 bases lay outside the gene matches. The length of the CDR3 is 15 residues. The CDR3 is CASSQGDRDTDTQYF. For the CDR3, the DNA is TGTGCCAGCAGCCAGGGAGACAGGGACACAGATACGCAGTATTTT.